Shown below are 2 T cell receptor beta chains from a single sample sequenced in a study of blood T cell repertoires in COVID-19. Sequencing was performed with immunoSEQ multiplex PCR; in TCRdb, only in-frame clones are kept and a portion is missing. The sample holds around 32,000 clones, about 86% seen once. Sequencing input: peripheral blood. The receptor set was obtained from a woman over 75 with active or convalescent COVID-19.

J is TRBJ2-7 and V is TRBV18, with D perhaps TRBD2 (6 bases). V was cut by 0 bases and J by 3 bases, with 9 bases left in between. This CDR3 comprises 14 residues. Germline V gene data show CDR1 as KGHSH and CDR2 as LQKENI. The DNA of the CDR3 is TGTGCCAGCTCACCACCGGGACTTTACTACGAGCAGTACTTC. The encoded protein is CASSPPGLYYEQYF.

For the CDR3, the DNA is TGTGCCAGCAGTGAATCTATAGGGGCTTGGCAGTACTTC. Translating gives CASSESIGAWQYF. This chain connects TRBV6-1 to TRBJ2-7; D perhaps matches TRBD1 (5 bases). The germline CDR1 and CDR2 sequences are MNHNS and SASEGT. V was pared by 2 bases and J by 9 bases, with 14 bases between. The CDR3 has 13 residues.